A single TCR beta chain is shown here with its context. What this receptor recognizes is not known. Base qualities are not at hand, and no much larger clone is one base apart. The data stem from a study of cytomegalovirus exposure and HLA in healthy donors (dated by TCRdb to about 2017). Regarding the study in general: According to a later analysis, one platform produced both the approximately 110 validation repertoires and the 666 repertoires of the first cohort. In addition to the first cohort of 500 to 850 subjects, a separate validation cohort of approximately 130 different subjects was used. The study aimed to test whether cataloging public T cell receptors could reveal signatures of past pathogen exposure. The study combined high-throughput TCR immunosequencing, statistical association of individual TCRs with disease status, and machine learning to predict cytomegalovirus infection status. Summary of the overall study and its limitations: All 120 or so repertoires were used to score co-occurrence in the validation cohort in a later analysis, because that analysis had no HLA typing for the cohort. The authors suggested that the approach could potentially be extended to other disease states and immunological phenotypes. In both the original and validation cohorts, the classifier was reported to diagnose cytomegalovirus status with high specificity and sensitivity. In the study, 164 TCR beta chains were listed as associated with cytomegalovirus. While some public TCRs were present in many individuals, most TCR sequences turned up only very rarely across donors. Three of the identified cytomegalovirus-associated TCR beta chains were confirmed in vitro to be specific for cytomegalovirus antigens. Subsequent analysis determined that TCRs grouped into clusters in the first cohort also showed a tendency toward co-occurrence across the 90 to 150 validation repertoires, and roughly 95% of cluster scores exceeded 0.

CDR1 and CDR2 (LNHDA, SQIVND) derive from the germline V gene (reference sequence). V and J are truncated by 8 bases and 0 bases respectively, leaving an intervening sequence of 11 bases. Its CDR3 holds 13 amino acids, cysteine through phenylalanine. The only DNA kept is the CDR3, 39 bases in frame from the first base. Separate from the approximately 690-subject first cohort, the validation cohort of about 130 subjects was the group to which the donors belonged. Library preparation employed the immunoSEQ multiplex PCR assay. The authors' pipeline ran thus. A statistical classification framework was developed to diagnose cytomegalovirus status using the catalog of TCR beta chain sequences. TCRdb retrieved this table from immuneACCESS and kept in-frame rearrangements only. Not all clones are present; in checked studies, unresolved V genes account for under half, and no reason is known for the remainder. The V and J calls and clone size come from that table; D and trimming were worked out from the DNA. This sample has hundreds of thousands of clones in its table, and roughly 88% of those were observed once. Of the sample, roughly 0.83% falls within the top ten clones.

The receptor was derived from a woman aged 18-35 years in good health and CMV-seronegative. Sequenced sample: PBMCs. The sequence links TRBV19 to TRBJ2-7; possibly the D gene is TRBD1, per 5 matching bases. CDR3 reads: CASSVRASYEQYF. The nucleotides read TGTGCCAGTTCGGTCAGGGCCTCCTACGAGCAGTACTTC.